Sequencing of this T cell receptor beta chain was carried out in a study of cytomegalovirus exposure and HLA in healthy donors. The V segment lost 5 bases and the J segment 8 bases; nucleotides outside the gene matches: 7. Germline CDR1 and CDR2: MNHEY and SVGAGI. CDR3 length: 13 amino acids. 13 Jbeta primers and 60 Vbeta primers were used for the PCR. Using immunoSEQ multiplex PCR, the repertoire was profiled, and TCRdb retains in-frame clones only, with some absent. The listing records 60,000 to 85,000 clones. General study findings and limits: Later analysis indicated greater clonal expansion among HLA-associated TCR beta chains than among equally common other chains.

About this clone itself: Its antigen is unknown.

The specimen sequenced was PBMCs. This receptor was taken from a man aged 45 to 65 in good health and CMV-seropositive. The rearrangement joins TRBV6-5 to TRBJ1-2; 8 bases are a match to TRBD1. In DNA, the CDR3 is TGTGCCAGCAGTCCCGGACAGGGCACGGGCTACACCTTC. Its protein is CASSPGQGTGYTF.